The T cell receptor (beta chain) described here comes from a study of spatial heterogeneity in lung cancer. On the study more broadly: Alpha-chain sequences were consistently detected in smaller numbers than beta-chain sequences. For tumor regions, TCR transcript counts showed a strong correlation with a T cell module score derived from matched bulk RNA-seq.

This CDR3 contains 14 residues. Germline V gives CDR1 DFQATT, CDR2 SNEGSKA (reference sequence). Trimming at V came to 4 bases and at J to 9 bases, leaving 8 bases not matched to a gene. TCRdb passed the 5' RACE reads through MiXCR, listing each CDR3 protein once. The table lists 8,000 or so distinct CDR3 sequences, around 13% of them singletons. Time point indicated: sample taken at primary tumor resection. Donation came from roughly 72 patients with untreated early-stage non-small cell lung cancer. This clonotype was counted at least ten times. The antigen is unknown. This beta chain slipped into a library made for alpha chains as a stray read, so its size is not meaningful. Broader study findings: For expanded intratumoral alpha and beta TCRs, counts tracked tumor mutation counts.

This chain connects TRBV20-1 to TRBJ2-4; TRBD1 matches 11 bases. The receptor was derived from a male donor with early-stage non-small cell lung cancer. The sequencing used lung tumor tissue, collected at surgery. CDR3 sequence: CSATIRDRGSIQYF. The CDR3 nucleotides read TGCAGTGCTACTATCCGGGACAGGGGGAGCATTCAGTACTTC.